Reported below is one T cell receptor (beta chain). This sample was included in a study of blood T cell repertoires in COVID-19. Turning to the study itself: The origin of the acute and convalescent COVID-19 samples was the United States, Italy and Spain. T cells, B-cell-depleted T cells, or PBMCs supplied cDNA or gDNA.

The germline gives CDR1 SGHTA, CDR2 FQGNSA. This CDR3 spans 14 amino acids. Trimming shortened V by 2 bases and J by 13 bases, and 17 bases separated the two germline ends. Original methodology: By means of reference gene primer amplification, nucleated cell counts were estimated. Clones were read by immunoSEQ multiplex PCR, and TCRdb kept only the in-frame ones, dropping some. Clone size and V and J calls were adopted from that table, with D and trimming inferred from the DNA. The table has 100,000 or so clones, around 94% seen once. What was sequenced was peripheral blood. This sequence originates from a man aged 45-65 years with active COVID-19. This chain uses TRBV7-2 with TRBJ2-2; D perhaps matches TRBD2 (6 bases). This chain's CDR3 is CASSLPGYRGLLFF. CDR3 sequence (DNA): TGTGCCAGCAGCTTACCAGGGTATAGGGGACTGCTGTTTTTT.